Listed below are T cell receptor beta chains from one sample, sequenced in a study of PD-L1 blockade in urothelial cancer. Generated by immunoSEQ multiplex PCR, the TCRdb table keeps only in-frame clones and is missing some. This sample has 50,000 to 55,000 clones, with about 72% found just once. Here the sequenced sample was PBMCs, taken around atezolizumab (anti-PD-L1) treatment. The receptor source for this set is a man between 65 and 85 years old with urothelial cancer. Both conserved end residues are part of each CDR3. D genes are given only for firm matches. Where a row states a size, it is once, few, many or the class of an expanded clone; other rows omit it.

clone_size: .; cdr3_length: 14; v_call: TRBV30; j_call: TRBJ2-3; d_call: TRBD1; cdr3_nt: TGTGCCTGGACTGCGACAGGGGGCACAGATACGCAGTATTTT; cdr3_aa: CAWTATGGTDTQYF
clone_size: once; cdr3_length: 14; v_call: TRBV18; j_call: TRBJ2-7; d_call: .; cdr3_nt: TGTGCCAGCTCACCACGGGCCGGTTCTGTCGAGCAGTACTTC; cdr3_aa: CASSPRAGSVEQYF
clone_size: .; cdr3_length: 13; v_call: TRBV11-3; j_call: TRBJ2-7; d_call: TRBD1; cdr3_nt: TGTGCCAGCAGCTTAGAGTCAGGGGGCGAGCAGTACTTC; cdr3_aa: CASSLESGGEQYF
clone_size: .; cdr3_length: 12; v_call: TRBV28; j_call: TRBJ2-7; d_call: .; cdr3_nt: TGTGCCAGCAGTTCCCCGGGCTACGAGCAGTACTTC; cdr3_aa: CASSSPGYEQYF
clone_size: .; cdr3_length: 18; v_call: TRBV11-2; j_call: TRBJ2-2; d_call: TRBD1; cdr3_nt: TGTGCCAGCAGCTTAAGAAGAAGACAGGGATCGTACACCGGGGAGCTGTTTTTT; cdr3_aa: CASSLRRRQGSYTGELFF
clone_size: .; cdr3_length: 15; v_call: TRBV12-5; j_call: TRBJ1-3; d_call: .; cdr3_nt: TGTGCTAGTTTTCAAGACAGTCACTCTGGAAACACCATATATTTT; cdr3_aa: CASFQDSHSGNTIYF
clone_size: .; cdr3_length: 15; v_call: TRBV21-1; j_call: TRBJ2-7; d_call: .; cdr3_nt: TGTGCCAGCAGCAAGTTGACACCTTCCTCCTACGAGCAGTACTTC; cdr3_aa: CASSKLTPSSYEQYF
clone_size: .; cdr3_length: 16; v_call: TRBV27; j_call: TRBJ1-2; d_call: TRBD1; cdr3_nt: TGTGCCAGCAGTCTCAGACAGGGCGCCTACGGCTATGGCTACACCTTC; cdr3_aa: CASSLRQGAYGYGYTF
clone_size: .; cdr3_length: 13; v_call: TRBV29-1; j_call: TRBJ2-7; d_call: .; cdr3_nt: TGCAGCGTTGAGGTGGAGCCACCCTACGAGCAGTACTTC; cdr3_aa: CSVEVEPPYEQYF
clone_size: .; cdr3_length: 15; v_call: TRBV4-3; j_call: TRBJ2-2; d_call: .; cdr3_nt: TGCGCCAGCAGCCAAGATGGGGGGGCTGGCGGCGAGCTGTTTTTT; cdr3_aa: CASSQDGGAGGELFF
clone_size: .; cdr3_length: 17; v_call: TRBV4-3; j_call: TRBJ2-1; d_call: TRBD2; cdr3_nt: TGCGCCAGCAGCCAAGATGGAGTAGCGGGATTCAACAATGAGCAGTTCTTC; cdr3_aa: CASSQDGVAGFNNEQFF
clone_size: .; cdr3_length: 18; v_call: TRBV5-1; j_call: TRBJ1-2; d_call: TRBD1; cdr3_nt: TGCGCCAGCAGCTCGGACAGGGTAGGAGTACCAAAGATGCATGGCTACACCTTC; cdr3_aa: CASSSDRVGVPKMHGYTF
clone_size: .; cdr3_length: 15; v_call: TRBV19; j_call: TRBJ2-7; d_call: .; cdr3_nt: TGTGCCAGTAGTATAACATGGGGCTCTTCCTACGAGCAGTACTTC; cdr3_aa: CASSITWGSSYEQYF
clone_size: .; cdr3_length: 16; v_call: TRBV7-3; j_call: TRBJ1-1; d_call: .; cdr3_nt: TGTGCCAGCAGCTCCACCAGGCCAGGGCAGAACACTGAAGCTTTCTTT; cdr3_aa: CASSSTRPGQNTEAFF
clone_size: .; cdr3_length: 16; v_call: TRBV5-1; j_call: TRBJ1-4; d_call: TRBD1; cdr3_nt: TGCGCCAGCAGTTGGACAGGGGTTGCAACTAATGAAAAACTGTTTTTT; cdr3_aa: CASSWTGVATNEKLFF
clone_size: once; cdr3_length: 14; v_call: TRBV27; j_call: TRBJ1-2; d_call: TRBD1; cdr3_nt: TGTGCCAGCAGGTTTAAGGGACAGGGGGTTCGCTACACCTTC; cdr3_aa: CASRFKGQGVRYTF
clone_size: few; cdr3_length: 15; v_call: TRBV5-5; j_call: TRBJ2-4; d_call: TRBD1; cdr3_nt: TGTGCCAGCACCGGGACAGGGGGCGACAAAAACATTCAGTACTTC; cdr3_aa: CASTGTGGDKNIQYF
clone_size: few; cdr3_length: 18; v_call: TRBV7-9; j_call: TRBJ2-1; d_call: .; cdr3_nt: TGTGCCAGCAGCTTACTAGCTCAATTCAACTTTTCCTACAATGAGCAGTTCTTC; cdr3_aa: CASSLLAQFNFSYNEQFF
clone_size: .; cdr3_length: 15; v_call: TRBV5-1; j_call: TRBJ1-4; d_call: .; cdr3_nt: TGCGCCAGCAGCTTGAGGGGCGTAGAAGGGGAAAAACTGTTTTTT; cdr3_aa: CASSLRGVEGEKLFF
clone_size: few; cdr3_length: 15; v_call: TRBV5-4; j_call: TRBJ2-3; d_call: .; cdr3_nt: TGTGCCAGCAGCTTGTTCCTAGCAGACACAGATACGCAGTATTTT; cdr3_aa: CASSLFLADTDTQYF
clone_size: .; cdr3_length: 14; v_call: TRBV6-4; j_call: TRBJ1-2; d_call: TRBD1; cdr3_nt: TGTGCCAGCAGTGACCCGACAGGGAGCGGGGGCTACACCTTC; cdr3_aa: CASSDPTGSGGYTF
clone_size: once; cdr3_length: 16; v_call: TRBV4-2; j_call: TRBJ2-1; d_call: .; cdr3_nt: TGTGCCAGCAGCCAAGATCCGGGGAATCGAATAAATGAGCAGTTCTTC; cdr3_aa: CASSQDPGNRINEQFF
clone_size: .; cdr3_length: 15; v_call: TRBV2; j_call: TRBJ2-3; d_call: TRBD2; cdr3_nt: TGTGCCAGCAGTTTAGCGGGAAGGGGAACAGATACGCAGTATTTT; cdr3_aa: CASSLAGRGTDTQYF
clone_size: .; cdr3_length: 13; v_call: TRBV7-2; j_call: TRBJ2-2; d_call: .; cdr3_nt: TGTGCCAGCAGCTTGCTCGGGACCGGGGAGCTGTTTTTT; cdr3_aa: CASSLLGTGELFF
clone_size: .; cdr3_length: 16; v_call: TRBV4-2; j_call: TRBJ1-5; d_call: .; cdr3_nt: TGTGCCAGCAGCCAAGAAGTACAGATTAGCAATCAGCCCCAGCATTTT; cdr3_aa: CASSQEVQISNQPQHF
clone_size: .; cdr3_length: 11; v_call: TRBV7-2; j_call: TRBJ2-1; d_call: .; cdr3_nt: TGTGCCAGCAGCCCAGGTTTTGAGCAGTTCTTC; cdr3_aa: CASSPGFEQFF
clone_size: .; cdr3_length: 21; v_call: TRBV19; j_call: TRBJ2-3; d_call: TRBD2; cdr3_nt: TGTGCCAGTAGTATGCGGCCCATAACACCGGGACTAGCACTTAGCACAGATACGCAGTATTTT; cdr3_aa: CASSMRPITPGLALSTDTQYF
clone_size: .; cdr3_length: 15; v_call: TRBV5-1; j_call: TRBJ2-7; d_call: TRBD2; cdr3_nt: TGCGCCAGCAGCTGGCGGACTAGCGGGAGTAACGAGCAGTACTTC; cdr3_aa: CASSWRTSGSNEQYF
clone_size: few; cdr3_length: 13; v_call: TRBV5-1; j_call: TRBJ1-2; d_call: .; cdr3_nt: TGCGCCAGCAGTTCGTCAGGGCATTCTGGCTACACCTTC; cdr3_aa: CASSSSGHSGYTF
clone_size: .; cdr3_length: 15; v_call: TRBV28; j_call: TRBJ2-1; d_call: TRBD2; cdr3_nt: TGTGCCAGCACCGGAAGCGGGGCCTCCTACAATGAGCAGTTCTTC; cdr3_aa: CASTGSGASYNEQFF
clone_size: .; cdr3_length: 14; v_call: TRBV2; j_call: TRBJ1-5; d_call: .; cdr3_nt: TGTGCCAGCACCCGCCAGGGAGGGAATCAGCCCCAGCATTTT; cdr3_aa: CASTRQGGNQPQHF
clone_size: .; cdr3_length: 19; v_call: TRBV12-2; j_call: TRBJ2-1; d_call: .; cdr3_nt: TGTGCAAGTCGCTTAGGGTTCCCTAGTACGGGACTAGAATGCAATGAGCAGTTCTTC; cdr3_aa: CASRLGFPSTGLECNEQFF
clone_size: .; cdr3_length: 14; v_call: TRBV5-1; j_call: TRBJ2-2; d_call: .; cdr3_nt: TGCGCCAGCAGCCGGGACTCGAACACCGGGGAGCTGTTTTTT; cdr3_aa: CASSRDSNTGELFF
clone_size: .; cdr3_length: 16; v_call: TRBV5-6; j_call: TRBJ1-1; d_call: TRBD1; cdr3_nt: TGTGCCAGCAGCTTGGCTCTCCGACAGGGTAGTCCTGAAGCTTTCTTT; cdr3_aa: CASSLALRQGSPEAFF
clone_size: .; cdr3_length: 17; v_call: TRBV19; j_call: TRBJ2-1; d_call: .; cdr3_nt: TGTGCCAGTAGTATAGATCGCGTCAGCGCCACCTACAATGAGCAGTTCTTC; cdr3_aa: CASSIDRVSATYNEQFF
clone_size: few; cdr3_length: 12; v_call: TRBV21-1; j_call: TRBJ1-1; d_call: .; cdr3_nt: TGTGCCAGCGGACAGGGGTCCACTGAAGCTTTCTTT; cdr3_aa: CASGQGSTEAFF
clone_size: .; cdr3_length: 16; v_call: TRBV4-3; j_call: TRBJ1-2; d_call: TRBD1; cdr3_nt: TGCGCCAGCAGCCAAGACAGGGGGCGTGGGTTTTATGGCTACACCTTC; cdr3_aa: CASSQDRGRGFYGYTF
clone_size: .; cdr3_length: 14; v_call: TRBV2; j_call: TRBJ1-1; d_call: .; cdr3_nt: TGTGCCAGCAGTGTAGCCAGGGATGCATCTGAAGCTTTCTTT; cdr3_aa: CASSVARDASEAFF
clone_size: .; cdr3_length: 13; v_call: TRBV9; j_call: TRBJ1-2; d_call: .; cdr3_nt: TGTGCCAGCAGCGTAGGGGGCGTCTATGGCTACACCTTC; cdr3_aa: CASSVGGVYGYTF
clone_size: .; cdr3_length: 10; v_call: TRBV29-1; j_call: TRBJ1-1; d_call: .; cdr3_nt: TGCAGCGTTACCCATAACGGAGCTTTCTTT; cdr3_aa: CSVTHNGAFF
clone_size: .; cdr3_length: 15; v_call: TRBV5-4; j_call: TRBJ2-1; d_call: .; cdr3_nt: TGTGCCAGCAGCCCCAGACTACGAGACTACAATGAGCAGTTCTTC; cdr3_aa: CASSPRLRDYNEQFF
clone_size: .; cdr3_length: 15; v_call: TRBV4-1; j_call: TRBJ2-7; d_call: TRBD1; cdr3_nt: TGCGCCAGCAGCCAAGAAGACAGGGGATCCTACGAGCAGTACTTC; cdr3_aa: CASSQEDRGSYEQYF
clone_size: .; cdr3_length: 17; v_call: TRBV2; j_call: TRBJ1-3; d_call: TRBD1; cdr3_nt: TGTGCCAGCAGTGGAACGCCAGGGGGGAGCTCTGGAAACACCATATATTTT; cdr3_aa: CASSGTPGGSSGNTIYF
clone_size: .; cdr3_length: 14; v_call: TRBV7-8; j_call: TRBJ1-2; d_call: .; cdr3_nt: TGTGCCAGCAGCTTAGCGACGACAGCCTATGGCTACACCTTC; cdr3_aa: CASSLATTAYGYTF
clone_size: once; cdr3_length: 16; v_call: TRBV5-1; j_call: TRBJ2-7; d_call: TRBD2; cdr3_nt: TGCGCCAGCAGCTTGGCCCCGACCGGACTAGTCCACGAGCAGTACTTC; cdr3_aa: CASSLAPTGLVHEQYF
clone_size: .; cdr3_length: 15; v_call: TRBV5-5; j_call: TRBJ2-1; d_call: TRBD2; cdr3_nt: TGTGCCAGCAGCCCAAGCGGGAGCTCCTACAATGAGCAGTTCTTC; cdr3_aa: CASSPSGSSYNEQFF
clone_size: .; cdr3_length: 16; v_call: TRBV21-1; j_call: TRBJ2-2; d_call: .; cdr3_nt: TGTGCCAGCAGCAAAGAGGGCGGGATGAACACCGGGGAGCTGTTTTTT; cdr3_aa: CASSKEGGMNTGELFF
clone_size: .; cdr3_length: 19; v_call: TRBV9; j_call: TRBJ2-6; d_call: TRBD1; cdr3_nt: TGTGCCAGCAGCGTAGGGGGGGGACAGGGGACCTCTGGGGCCAACGTCCTGACTTTC; cdr3_aa: CASSVGGGQGTSGANVLTF
clone_size: few; cdr3_length: 15; v_call: TRBV4-3; j_call: TRBJ1-6; d_call: TRBD1; cdr3_nt: TGCGCCAGCAGCCTAGAAGACAGGGGAAATTCACCCCTCCACTTT; cdr3_aa: CASSLEDRGNSPLHF
clone_size: .; cdr3_length: 12; v_call: TRBV19; j_call: TRBJ1-2; d_call: .; cdr3_nt: TGTGCCAGTAGCCCGCGGGACTTTGGCTACACCTTC; cdr3_aa: CASSPRDFGYTF
clone_size: .; cdr3_length: 14; v_call: TRBV19; j_call: TRBJ1-4; d_call: .; cdr3_nt: TGTGCCAGTACCTCGAGAGCAACTAATGAAAAACTGTTTTTT; cdr3_aa: CASTSRATNEKLFF
clone_size: .; cdr3_length: 13; v_call: TRBV29-1; j_call: TRBJ1-3; d_call: TRBD1; cdr3_nt: TGCAGCGTCGGGACAGGCTCTGGAAACACCATATATTTT; cdr3_aa: CSVGTGSGNTIYF
clone_size: .; cdr3_length: 16; v_call: TRBV7-3; j_call: TRBJ1-1; d_call: TRBD1; cdr3_nt: TGTGCCAGCAGCTCTTTCCGGGACAGGGTAACGGGTGAAGCTTTCTTT; cdr3_aa: CASSSFRDRVTGEAFF